A single sample is the source of the 2 T cell receptor beta chains below, sequenced in a study of blood T cell repertoires in COVID-19. Here immunoSEQ multiplex PCR was the method, and the copy in TCRdb shows in-frame clones only, minus some. The sample shows about 300,000 clones, just under 90% of them seen only once. The sample taken for sequencing was peripheral blood. These receptors were taken from a woman under 40 with COVID-19, enrolled during active disease.

This sequence joins TRBV30 and TRBJ2-4; 7 nucleotides line up with TRBD2. Per the germline V gene, CDR1 is GTSNPN and CDR2 is SVGIG (reference sequence). CDR3 length equals 16 residues. With 3 bases clipped from V and 1 base from J, the junction kept 9 bases outside the gene matches. CDR3: CAWSGRGGFAKNIQYF. The CDR3, as DNA: TGTGCCTGGAGCGGAAGGGGAGGGTTTGCCAAAAACATTCAGTACTTC.

The chain employs TRBV7-3 and TRBJ2-1, with TRBD2 matching over 11 bases. Germline V lookup: CDR1 SGHTA, CDR2 FQGTGA. CDR3 size: 17 residues. V lost 2 bases to trimming and J lost 7 bases; unmatched junction nucleotides: 10. The CDR3 is CASSLGVSSSGGNEQFF. CDR3 coding DNA: TGTGCCAGCAGCTTAGGTGTAAGCTCTAGCGGGGGGAATGAGCAGTTCTTC.